Each of the 5 T cell receptor beta chains below was sequenced from the same sample in a study of T cells after yellow fever vaccination. TCRdb fed the 5' RACE reads into MiXCR, producing one record per CDR3 protein. The sample holds 550,000 to 750,000 distinct CDR3 sequences, roughly 12% seen once. The sequencing used PBMCs, collected on the day of the yellow fever booster vaccination. The receptors here all came from a man younger than 45 who received the YFV17D yellow fever vaccine.

This clonotype was seen more than once but under ten times. The chain joins TRBV2 to TRBJ1-1, with D maybe TRBD1 (5 bases). Germline CDR1 SNHLY, CDR2 FYNNEI. CDR3 length: 11 residues. V dropped 8 bases and J dropped 8 bases, with 12 bases sitting between them. In nucleotides, the CDR3 is TGTGCCAGCCTGACAGTCGGAGAAGCTTTCTTT. This encodes CASLTVGEAFF.

The J gene is TRBJ1-5, the V gene TRBV7-9; D is perhaps TRBD1 (5 bases). The CDR3 spans 15 residues. Germline CDR1 is SEHNR and CDR2 is FQNEAQ (reference sequence). Between the trimmed V and J ends, which lost 1 base and 6 bases, there was a span of 13 bases. CDR3 sequence reads: CASSLEAGAGQPQHF. Here the CDR3 DNA reads TGTGCCAGCAGCTTAGAAGCTGGGGCGGGTCAGCCCCAGCATTTT. Combining the CDR3 with reference TRBV7-9 and TRBJ1-5 gives the whole variable domain DTGVSQNPRHKITKRGQNVTFRCDPISEHNRLYWYRQTLGQGPEFLTYFQNEAQLEKSRLLSDRFSAERPKGSFSTLEIQRTEQGDSAMYLCASSLEAGAGQPQHFGDGTRLSIL.

This clonotype was detected a few times. Written as DNA, the CDR3 is TGCGCCAGCAGCTTGGCCTCGACAGGGGTCTATGGCTACACCTTC. It yields the protein CASSLASTGVYGYTF. The chain carries TRBV5-1 and TRBJ1-2; 8 bases line up with TRBD1. The CDR3 length is 15 residues. The germline gives CDR1 SGHRS, CDR2 YFSETQ. V shed 0 bases, J shed 4 bases, and the junction held 5 bases outside the gene matches.

The chain recombines TRBV7-9 with TRBJ2-3, with D perhaps being TRBD1 or TRBD2 (5 bases each). V was pared by 5 bases and J by 2 bases, with 14 bases between. This CDR3 is 15 amino acids long. The germline CDR1 and CDR2 sequences are SEHNR and FQNEAQ (reference sequence). In DNA form, the CDR3 reads TGTGCCAGCAGCGTCCGTGGGACCATCACAGATACGCAGTATTTT. Translated: CASSVRGTITDTQYF. The variable domain in full, completed from reference TRBV7-9 and TRBJ2-3, reads DTGVSQNPRHKITKRGQNVTFRCDPISEHNRLYWYRQTLGQGPEFLTYFQNEAQLEKSRLLSDRFSAERPKGSFSTLEIQRTEQGDSAMYLCASSVRGTITDTQYFGPGTRLTVL.

The table lists this clonotype with many counts. The chain carries TRBV5-5 and TRBJ1-1; perhaps TRBD1 as D (5 bases). CDR1 is SGHKS and CDR2 is YYEKEE in the germline V gene (reference sequence). The ends were cut back, 5 bases at V and 1 base at J, with 15 bases in the middle. The CDR3 length is 15 residues. CDR3 nucleotide sequence: TGTGCCAGCAGGATGGGTCCGACAGCGAACACTGAAGCTTTCTTT. It specifies CASRMGPTANTEAFF.